Listed here are 26 T cell receptor beta chains from one sample, sequenced in a study of T cells in Graves' hyperthyroidism and ophthalmopathy. Amplified TCR beta CDR3 regions derived from RNA transcripts. The primer set for the first-round RT-PCR of the TCR CDR3 was HTBI. TCRdb itself ran the multiplex PCR reads through MiXCR, one entry per CDR3 protein. The sample lists a few hundred thousand distinct CDR3 sequences, approximately 44% occurring once. Sequenced material: peripheral blood or thyroid tissue (not recorded which). All receptors come from a woman aged 18-30 years with Graves' hyperthyroidism.

This clonotype was counted ten times or more. The chain's CDR3 is CASSRGQANTEAFF. The CDR3 DNA is TGTGCCAGCAGCCGAGGACAGGCGAACACTGAAGCTTTCTTT. The J gene is TRBJ1-1, the V gene TRBV3-1, with 7 bases matching TRBD1. Germline trimming cut 4 bases from V and 1 base from J; bases unmatched to any gene: 3. Germline V lookup: CDR1 LGHDT, CDR2 YNNKEL (reference sequence). This CDR3 has 14 amino acids.

On this clonotype: The junction differs from germline at one of its ends, possibly a read error. This chain connects TRBV29-1 to TRBJ1-1; D remains unclear. The CDR3 loop spans 13 amino acids. Per the germline V gene, CDR1 is SQVTM and CDR2 is ANQGSEA. The DNA for the CDR3 is TGCAGCGTTGAAGGCAGGTCATCAGCCGAAGCTCTCTTT. Its protein is CSVEGRSSAEALF.

The chain recombines TRBV7-3 with TRBJ1-2; possibly TRBD1 for D (5 bases). The ends were cut back, 3 bases at V and 4 bases at J, with 15 bases in the middle. The CDR3 has 15 amino acids. Per the germline V gene, CDR1 is SGHTA and CDR2 is FQGTGA. CDR3 in DNA: TGTGCCAGCAGCTTGAAGGGGACTCTTCGCTATGGCTACACCTTC. It encodes CASSLKGTLRYGYTF.

The chain recombines TRBV2 with TRBJ1-6, with 12 bases aligning to TRBD1. There are 14 residues in the CDR3. V was pared by 6 bases and J by 8 bases, with 2 bases of the junction left unmatched. Germline V gene sequence: CDR1 SNHLY, CDR2 FYNNEI. The CDR3 region has the DNA TGTGCCAGCAGGGGACAGGGGGCGGATTCACCCCTCCACTTT. Protein product: CASRGQGADSPLHF.

The gene calls are TRBV20-1 and TRBJ2-7, with D possibly matching TRBD1 (6 bases). Germline CDR1 is DFQATT and CDR2 is SNEGSKA (reference sequence). The CDR3 has 14 amino acids. V was shortened by 4 bases and J by 3 bases, with 16 bases between the two germline ends. DNA for the CDR3: TGCAGTGCTAATTTCCCGGCACAGGGCTACGAGCAGTACTTC. Translation gives CSANFPAQGYEQYF.

The V call is TRBV6-5, the J call TRBJ2-2; 8 bases line up with TRBD2. Germline CDR1 MNHEY, CDR2 SVGAGI. This CDR3 contains 14 residues. V was clipped by 6 bases and J by 4 bases; unmatched bases: 4. CDR3 region: CASRQSGSTGELFF. DNA for the CDR3: TGTGCCAGCAGACAGAGCGGGAGCACCGGGGAGCTGTTTTTT.

This clonotype occurred many times. The chain employs TRBV5-1 and TRBJ2-7, with D unresolved. Deletions cut 0 bases from V and 3 bases from J, with 10 bases between. This CDR3 has 14 amino acids. CDR1 and CDR2 from the germline V gene are SGHRS and YFSETQ. CDR3 sequence reads: CASSLETGNYEQYF. In DNA, the CDR3 is TGCGCCAGCAGCTTGGAGACTGGTAACTACGAGCAGTACTTC.

This clonotype showed up many times. The chain couples TRBV9 to TRBJ1-1; D is perhaps TRBD1 (5 bases). Trimming shortened V by 4 bases and J by 9 bases, and 13 bases separated the two germline ends. CDR1 and CDR2 (germline): SGDLS, YYNGEE. The CDR3 is 12 amino acids. The CDR3 reads CASSSQQGQAFF. The CDR3 bases are TGTGCCAGCAGCTCACAGCAGGGCCAAGCTTTCTTT.

This clonotype showed up many times. The V and J genes are TRBV20-1 and TRBJ2-3; D is ambiguous. This CDR3 is 14 amino acids long. V was cut by 3 bases and J by 2 bases, with 12 bases left in between. CDR1 and CDR2 from the germline V gene are DFQATT and SNEGSKA (reference sequence). The CDR3 loop reads CSASQSAATDTQYF. In DNA form, the CDR3 reads TGCAGTGCTAGTCAGTCAGCCGCCACAGATACGCAGTATTTT.

The chain links TRBV18 to TRBJ1-5, with D possibly TRBD1 on 6 matching bases. The CDR3 is 14 amino acids. Trimming shortened V by 1 base and J by 4 bases, and 8 bases separated the two germline ends. From germline, CDR1 is KGHSH and CDR2 LQKENI. Written as DNA, the CDR3 is TGTGCCAGCTCACCACTACAGGGTAATCAGCCCCAGCATTTT. This translates into CASSPLQGNQPQHF.

This chain joins TRBV13 and TRBJ2-7, with 11 bases that match TRBD1. The CDR3 is 14 residues long. Germline V gene sequence: CDR1 PRHDT, CDR2 FYEKMQ (reference sequence). After removal of 7 bases from V and 4 bases from J, the junction contained 6 bases not matched to a gene. The CDR3 here is CASKIGTGGYEQYF. As DNA, the CDR3 is TGTGCCAGCAAAATCGGGACAGGGGGATACGAGCAGTACTTC.

This clonotype was recorded many times. CDR3 nucleotide sequence: TGTGCCAGCAGATTCGGGACACCTGGCAATCAGCCCCAGCATTTT. Encoded protein: CASRFGTPGNQPQHF. V is TRBV12-3 or TRBV12-4 and J is TRBJ1-5, with D possibly TRBD1 on 6 matching bases. V was trimmed by 6 bases and J by 2 bases, leaving 14 bases between them. CDR3 length: 15 amino acids.

This clonotype was recorded many times. The rearrangement uses TRBV5-8 and TRBJ2-7; D gene uncertain. The CDR3 sequence is 10 residues long. Germline lookup yields CDR1 SGHTS and CDR2 YDEGEE. The V end was cut by 0 bases, the J end by 6 bases, with 1 base between. CDR3: CASSLVEQYF. The CDR3 DNA is TGTGCCAGCAGCTTGGTCGAGCAGTACTTC. Drawing the rest from reference TRBV5-8 and TRBJ2-7, the complete variable domain is EAGVTQSPTHLIKTRGQQATLRCSPISGHTSVYWYQQALGLGLQFLLWYDEGEERNRGNFPPRFSGRQFPNYSSELNVNALELEDSALYLCASSLVEQYFGPGTRLTVT.

The chain carries TRBV30 and TRBJ1-2; tentatively, D is TRBD1 (5 bases). Trimming cost V 3 bases and J 6 bases, with 14 bases left between them. CDR3 length: 13 residues. From germline, CDR1 is GTSNPN and CDR2 SVGIG (reference sequence). This CDR3 is CAWSLTRDDGYTF. DNA for the CDR3: TGTGCCTGGAGCCTAACAAGGGACGATGGCTACACCTTC.

This clonotype was found many times. The V call is TRBV2, the J call TRBJ1-4; D is uncertain. CDR3 length: 15 amino acids. Trimming shortened V by 2 bases and J by 8 bases, and 15 bases separated the two germline ends. The germline CDR1 and CDR2 sequences are SNHLY and FYNNEI. The chain's CDR3 is CASSEQPTRREKLFF. The CDR3 region has the DNA TGTGCCAGCAGTGAACAGCCGACCCGGCGGGAAAAACTGTTTTTT.

This clonotype turned up a few times. The genes are TRBV7-2 and TRBJ2-4; no reliable D call. The V gene lost 4 bases and the J gene lost 0 bases, with 4 bases spanning the gap. CDR1 SGHTA and CDR2 FQGNSA come from the germline V gene. The length of the CDR3 is 13 residues. The CDR3 DNA is TGTGCCAGCAGCTCCCTAGCCAAAAACATTCAGTACTTC. It encodes CASSSLAKNIQYF.

This chain connects TRBV12-3 or TRBV12-4 to TRBJ2-2; 7 bases fit TRBD2. This CDR3 contains 12 residues. The J segment lost 3 bases and the V segment lost 11 bases, leaving 3 bases of the junction unmatched. CDR3 DNA sequence: TGTGCCGGCGGGAGATACACCGGGGAGCTGTTTTTT. This gives the protein CAGGRYTGELFF.

Comments on this clonotype: This may arise from a read error, as a much more abundant clone is one base away. The V and J genes are TRBV12-3 or TRBV12-4 and TRBJ1-6; D is perhaps TRBD1 (6 bases). The CDR3 totals 15 residues. Trimming took 2 bases from V and 4 from J, leaving 9 bases between them. The CDR3 loop reads CASSLQGRYNSPLHF. The CDR3 bases are TGTGCCAGCAGTTTACAGGGGAGATATAATTCACCCCTCCACTTT.

This clonotype was found many times. CDR3 sequence reads: CASSSWGGENTEAFF. The DNA for the CDR3 is TGTGCCAGCAGCTCCTGGGGGGGCGAGAACACTGAAGCTTTCTTT. The gene calls are TRBV7-9 and TRBJ1-1, with D possibly TRBD1 on 6 matching bases. The germline V and J ends were trimmed by 4 bases and 1 base, with 13 bases remaining between them. Germline CDR1 and CDR2: SEHNR and FQNEAQ (reference sequence). The CDR3 spans 15 residues. The whole variable domain, remainder taken from reference TRBV7-9 and TRBJ1-1, is DTGVSQNPRHKITKRGQNVTFRCDPISEHNRLYWYRQTLGQGPEFLTYFQNEAQLEKSRLLSDRFSAERPKGSFSTLEIQRTEQGDSAMYLCASSSWGGENTEAFFGQGTRLTVV.

This clonotype was picked up many times. The rearrangement uses TRBV7-8 and TRBJ1-3; TRBD1 matches 9 bases. Germline V lookup: CDR1 SGHVS, CDR2 FQNEAQ. The CDR3 runs to 13 residues. The trim removed 3 bases at V and 10 bases at J, leaving 4 bases unmatched. Written as DNA, the CDR3 is TGTGCCAGCAGCTTCCAGGGACAGGGAACCATATATTTT. This encodes CASSFQGQGTIYF.

At least ten counts were recorded for this clonotype. CDR3 bases: TGCAGTGCCCCCGACAGGGGTTATGGCTACACCTTC. Its translation: CSAPDRGYGYTF. The chain recombines TRBV20-1 with TRBJ1-2; 8 nucleotides agree with TRBD1. Trimming took 6 bases from V and 5 from J; bases not matched to a gene: 5. The CDR3 runs to 12 residues. The germline gives CDR1 DFQATT, CDR2 SNEGSKA (reference sequence).

The table lists this clonotype with many counts. This CDR3 is CASSAVPSTNEKLFF. The CDR3 DNA follows: TGCGCCAGCAGTGCCGTCCCCTCAACTAATGAAAAACTGTTTTTT. The J gene is TRBJ1-4, the V gene TRBV10-2, with no clear D. This CDR3 has 15 amino acids. The germline CDR1 and CDR2 sequences are WSHSY and SAAADI. V dropped 4 bases and J dropped 0 bases, with 9 bases sitting between them.

This clonotype was observed once. V usage is TRBV15 and J usage is TRBJ2-7, with 8 bases lining up with TRBD2. Germline CDR1 reads LNHNV; CDR2 reads YYDKDF (reference sequence). J was trimmed by 4 bases and V by 6 bases; bases with no gene match: 8. The CDR3 has 14 residues. The CDR3 bases are TGTGCCACCAGTACTAGCGGCTGGGCTTACGAGCAGTACTTC. Translated, it gives CATSTSGWAYEQYF.

This clonotype has a handful of counts. A junction boundary mismatches the germline segment, possibly from a read error. The chain is built from TRBV4-1 and TRBJ2-2; 9 bases match TRBD1. The CDR3 length is 16 residues. From germline, CDR1 is MGHRA and CDR2 YSYEKL. CDR3 amino acids: CTSSPLGQGNTGELFF. The CDR3 nucleotides are TGCACCAGCAGCCCACTGGGACAGGGCAACACCGGGGAGCTGTTTTTT.

This chain joins TRBV15 and TRBJ2-7; D perhaps matches TRBD1 (6 bases). Germline V gives CDR1 LNHNV, CDR2 YYDKDF (reference sequence). The CDR3 sequence is 16 residues long. V lost 1 base and J lost 4, with 17 bases in between. The CDR3 DNA is TGTGCCACCAGCAGAGGATGGGGACAACCCGGGTACGAGCAGTACTTC. This gives the protein CATSRGWGQPGYEQYF.

Many counts were recorded for this clonotype. The J gene is TRBJ2-5, the V gene TRBV12-3 or TRBV12-4, with 8 bases fitting TRBD1. This CDR3 has 14 residues. Unmatched junction bases numbered 9, after V lost 5 bases and J lost 7 bases. The CDR3: CASSIQTGVATQYF. CDR3 in DNA: TGTGCCAGCAGTATCCAGACAGGGGTGGCGACCCAGTACTTC.